Sequencing of this T cell receptor beta chain was carried out in a study of cytomegalovirus exposure and HLA in healthy donors. Overall study results and limits: As a later analysis showed, several of the most significant clusters appeared to be linked to common viral pathogens. When a later analysis compared HLA-associated TCR beta chains with equally common others, the HLA-associated chains turned out to be more clonally expanded and to have lower generation probabilities. Reported performance of the classifier showed diagnosis of cytomegalovirus status with high specificity and sensitivity.

The PCR used 60 Vbeta and 13 Jbeta primers. The table came from immunoSEQ multiplex PCR; TCRdb's copy has only in-frame clones and leaves some out. The sample holds 200,000 or so clones, under 90% seen once. Everyone who donated was a healthy bone marrow donor. For this clone: The antigen remains undetermined.

V lost 3 bases to trimming and J lost 3 bases; unmatched junction nucleotides: 4. The CDR3 totals 16 residues. The germline gives CDR1 KGHSH, CDR2 LQKENI. Sequenced material: PBMCs. The receptor comes from a human donor in good health. The V gene is TRBV18, the J gene TRBJ2-2, with 10 bases matching TRBD1. The CDR3 region is CASSPRTGGYTGELFF. The CDR3 bases are TGTGCCAGCTCACCTAGGACAGGGGGTTACACCGGGGAGCTGTTTTTT.